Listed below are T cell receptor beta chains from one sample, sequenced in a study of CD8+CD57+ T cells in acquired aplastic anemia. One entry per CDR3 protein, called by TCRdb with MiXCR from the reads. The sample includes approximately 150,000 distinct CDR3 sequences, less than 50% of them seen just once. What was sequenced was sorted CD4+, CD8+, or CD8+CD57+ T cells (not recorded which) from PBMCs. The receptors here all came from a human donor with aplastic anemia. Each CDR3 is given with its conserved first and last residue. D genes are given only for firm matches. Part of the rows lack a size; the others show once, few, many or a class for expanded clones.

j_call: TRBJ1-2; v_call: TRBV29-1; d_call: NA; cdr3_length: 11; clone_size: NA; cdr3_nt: TGCAGCGTGGATTTTAACTATGGCTACACCTTC; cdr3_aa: CSVDFNYGYTF
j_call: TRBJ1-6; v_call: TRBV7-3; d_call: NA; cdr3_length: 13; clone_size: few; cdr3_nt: TGTGTCAGCAGCCGGACAGCTAATTCGCCCCTCCACTTT; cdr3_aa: CVSSRTANSPLHF
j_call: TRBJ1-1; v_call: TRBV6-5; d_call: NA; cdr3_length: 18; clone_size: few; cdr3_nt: TGTGCCAGCAGTTTGACTGGAAGTGGGGGACTTTTGAACACTGAAGCTTTCTTT; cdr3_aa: CASSLTGSGGLLNTEAFF
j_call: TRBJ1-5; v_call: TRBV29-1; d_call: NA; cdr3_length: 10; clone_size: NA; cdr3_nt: TGCAGCGTTGCCAGAGAGACCCAGCATTTT; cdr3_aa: CSVARETQHF
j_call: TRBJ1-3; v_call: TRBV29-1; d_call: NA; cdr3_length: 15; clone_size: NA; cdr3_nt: TGCAGCGTTGAAGACGTCACACGCTCTGGAAACACCATATATTTT; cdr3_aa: CSVEDVTRSGNTIYF
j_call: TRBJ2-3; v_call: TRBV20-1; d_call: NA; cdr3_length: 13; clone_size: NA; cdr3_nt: TGCAGTGCTGTCCAGGCGGCGGGAGATACGCAGTATTTT; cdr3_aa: CSAVQAAGDTQYF
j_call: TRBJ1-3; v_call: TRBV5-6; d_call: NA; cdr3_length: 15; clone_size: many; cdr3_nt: TGTGCCAGCAGCTGGGGAGTGGCCTCTGGAAACACCATATATTTT; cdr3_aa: CASSWGVASGNTIYF
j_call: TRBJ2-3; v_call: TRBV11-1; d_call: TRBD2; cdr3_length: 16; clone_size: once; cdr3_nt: TGTGCCAGCAGCTTATGGAGCGGGGGGGCCACAGATACGCAGTATTTT; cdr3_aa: CASSLWSGGATDTQYF
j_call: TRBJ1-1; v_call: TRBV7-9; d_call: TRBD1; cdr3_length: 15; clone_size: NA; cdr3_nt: TGTGCCAGCAGCTCCCCGGGACAGGGAGGGACTGAAGCTTTCTTT; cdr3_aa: CASSSPGQGGTEAFF
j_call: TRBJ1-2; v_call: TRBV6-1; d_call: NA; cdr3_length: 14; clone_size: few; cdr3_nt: TGTGCCAGCAGTGCAGGGGACACCCTATTTGGCTACACCTTC; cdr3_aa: CASSAGDTLFGYTF
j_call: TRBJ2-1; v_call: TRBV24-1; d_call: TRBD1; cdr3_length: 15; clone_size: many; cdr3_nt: TGTGCCACCAGTGATTTGAGGGACAGGGGCAATGAGCAGTTCTTC; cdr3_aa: CATSDLRDRGNEQFF
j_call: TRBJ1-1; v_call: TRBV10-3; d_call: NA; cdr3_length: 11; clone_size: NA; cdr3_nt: TGTGCCATCAAGGAGGGAGGTGAAGCTTTCTTT; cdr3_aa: CAIKEGGEAFF
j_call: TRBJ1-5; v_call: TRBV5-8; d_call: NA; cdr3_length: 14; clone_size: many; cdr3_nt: TGTGCCAGCAGCTTCCACGACAGCAATCAGCCCCAGCATTTT; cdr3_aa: CASSFHDSNQPQHF
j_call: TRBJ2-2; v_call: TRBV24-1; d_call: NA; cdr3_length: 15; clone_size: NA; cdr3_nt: TGTGCCACCAGTGTCGGTGGGGGGACGTTCGGGGAGCTGTTTTTT; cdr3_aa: CATSVGGGTFGELFF
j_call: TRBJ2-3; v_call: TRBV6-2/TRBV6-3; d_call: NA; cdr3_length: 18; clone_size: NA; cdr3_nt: TGTGCCAGCAGTTACCGGAAAGGGATTCCCTCTAGCACAGATACGCAGTATTTT; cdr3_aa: CASSYRKGIPSSTDTQYF
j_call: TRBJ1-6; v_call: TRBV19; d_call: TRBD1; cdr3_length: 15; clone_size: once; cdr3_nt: TGTGCCAGTAGCCTAGGACAGGGGATCAATTCACCCCTCCACTTT; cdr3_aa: CASSLGQGINSPLHF
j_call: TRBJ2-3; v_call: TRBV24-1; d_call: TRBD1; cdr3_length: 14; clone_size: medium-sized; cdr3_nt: TGTGCCACCAGTGGGGACAGGGGCACAGATACGCAGTATTTT; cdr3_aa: CATSGDRGTDTQYF
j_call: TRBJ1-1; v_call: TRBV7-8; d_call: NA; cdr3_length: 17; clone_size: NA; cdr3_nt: TGTGCCAGCAGCTTGCGCAGTGCCTGGGAGGAGGACACTGAAGCTTTCTTT; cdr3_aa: CASSLRSAWEEDTEAFF
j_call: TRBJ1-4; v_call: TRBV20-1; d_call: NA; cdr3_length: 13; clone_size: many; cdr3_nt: TGCAGTGCTAGACTCAGCATTAATGAAAAACTGTTTTTT; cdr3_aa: CSARLSINEKLFF
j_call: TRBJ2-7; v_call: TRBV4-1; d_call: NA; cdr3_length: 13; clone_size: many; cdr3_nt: TGCGCCAGCAGCCAAGATCGGGGGTACGAGCAGTACTTC; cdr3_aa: CASSQDRGYEQYF
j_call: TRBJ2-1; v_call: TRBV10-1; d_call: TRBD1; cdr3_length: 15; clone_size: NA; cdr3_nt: TGCGCCAGCAGTGACAGACAGGGGAAGGGGAATGAGCAGTTCTTC; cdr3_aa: CASSDRQGKGNEQFF
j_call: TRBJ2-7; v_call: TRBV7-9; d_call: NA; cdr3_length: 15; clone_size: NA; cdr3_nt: TGTGCCAGCAGCAACCCCAGGGTGACCTCGGGCGAGCAGTACTTC; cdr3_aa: CASSNPRVTSGEQYF
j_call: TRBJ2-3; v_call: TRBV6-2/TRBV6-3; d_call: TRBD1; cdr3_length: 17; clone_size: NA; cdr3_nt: TGTGCCAGCAGTTACTCCCGGACAGGGGGTGGCACAGATACGCAGTATTTT; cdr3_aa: CASSYSRTGGGTDTQYF
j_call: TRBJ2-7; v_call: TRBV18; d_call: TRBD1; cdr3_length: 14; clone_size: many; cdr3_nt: TGTGCCAGCTCACCGGGACAGGGGACCTACGAGCAGTACTTC; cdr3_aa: CASSPGQGTYEQYF
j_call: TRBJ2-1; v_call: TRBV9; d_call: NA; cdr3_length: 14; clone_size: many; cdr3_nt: TGTGCCAGCAGCGCCCTTGATAGGTCGTATGAGCAGTTCTTC; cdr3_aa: CASSALDRSYEQFF
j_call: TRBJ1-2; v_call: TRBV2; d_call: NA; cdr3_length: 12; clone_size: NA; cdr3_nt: TGTGCCAGCAGTCAAAATTCCCGGGAGCACACCTTC; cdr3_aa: CASSQNSREHTF
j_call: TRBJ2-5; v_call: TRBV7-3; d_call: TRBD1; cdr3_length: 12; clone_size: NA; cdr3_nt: TGTGCCAGCAGCTCGGGGACAGGGACCCAGTACTTC; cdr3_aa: CASSSGTGTQYF
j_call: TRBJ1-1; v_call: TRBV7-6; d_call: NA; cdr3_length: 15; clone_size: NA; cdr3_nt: TGTGCCGGCAGCTTAGAGTACGGGCGCGACACTGTAGCTTTCTTT; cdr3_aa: CAGSLEYGRDTVAFF
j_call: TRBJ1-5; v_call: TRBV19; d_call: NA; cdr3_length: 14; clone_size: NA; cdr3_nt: TGTGCCAGTAGACTACAGGGAGTGGGCCAGCCCCAGCATTTT; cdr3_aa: CASRLQGVGQPQHF
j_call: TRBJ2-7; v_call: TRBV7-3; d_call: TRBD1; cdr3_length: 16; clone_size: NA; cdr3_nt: TGTGCCAGCAGCCCGTTGAGGACAGGGAATTCCTACGAGCAGTACTTC; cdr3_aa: CASSPLRTGNSYEQYF
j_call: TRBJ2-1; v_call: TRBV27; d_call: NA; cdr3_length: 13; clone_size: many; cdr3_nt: TGTGCCAGCAGTCCCCCGGGGAATGTCGAGCAGTTCTTC; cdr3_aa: CASSPPGNVEQFF
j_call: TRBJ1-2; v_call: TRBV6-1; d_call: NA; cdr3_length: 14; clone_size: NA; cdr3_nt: TGTGCCAGCATGACGCGGGGGCTAGGCTATGGCTACACCTTC; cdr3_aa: CASMTRGLGYGYTF
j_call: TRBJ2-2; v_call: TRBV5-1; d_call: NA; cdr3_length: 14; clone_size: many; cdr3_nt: TGCGCCAGCAGCTACTCAACAGGGCCCGGGGAGCTGTTTTTT; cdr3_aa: CASSYSTGPGELFF
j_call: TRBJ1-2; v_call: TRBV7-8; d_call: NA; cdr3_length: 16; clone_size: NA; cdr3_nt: TGTGCCAGCAGCTTTACCAGGGGACAAGGATACTATGGCTACACCTTC; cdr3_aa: CASSFTRGQGYYGYTF
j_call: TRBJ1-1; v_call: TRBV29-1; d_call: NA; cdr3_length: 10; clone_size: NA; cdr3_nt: TGCAGCGCCCTGCGCACTGAAGCTTTCTTT; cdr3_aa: CSALRTEAFF
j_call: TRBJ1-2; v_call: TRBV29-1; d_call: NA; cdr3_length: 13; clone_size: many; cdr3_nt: TGCAGCGTTGAAAATGCTCTCAAGAGGGGCTACACCTTC; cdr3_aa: CSVENALKRGYTF